The following is a T cell receptor (beta chain) sequence with its context. This clone occurred once. Its antigen specificity is not known. No per-base quality is available; no much larger clone lies one base away. Inclusive of the bounding cysteine and phenylalanine, the CDR3 is 15 residues long. Only CDR3 DNA is held: 45 bases, read in frame from base 1. Relative to germline, V is missing 6 bases and J is missing 4 bases, with 10 bases of the junction outside any gene match. In the germline V gene, CDR1 corresponds to MNHEY and CDR2 to SVGEGT. The CDR3 regions of human TCRbeta chains were analyzed by immunosequencing. The authors' pipeline ran thus. Repertoire TCRs were checked for matches against a reference library of SARS-CoV-2-specific TCRs that had been generated using the MIRA antigen-specificity platform. Breadth was defined as the fraction of unique TCRs that were SARS-CoV-2-associated, and depth was defined as the fraction of total T cells that were SARS-CoV-2-associated. Using the MIRA data, each spike-specific TCR was assigned both to the spike region to which the TCR was reactive and to a CD4 or CD8 class. Log10-transformed breadth and depth values were compared by one-way ANOVA with Sidak's multiple comparisons tests. Held by TCRdb, this immuneACCESS table contains in-frame sequences only and omits some clones. Under half of the omission traces to an unresolved V gene where checked; the cause of the rest is unknown. The V and J calls and clone size were taken over from that table, and D and trimming were inferred from the DNA. A total of tens of thousands of clones appear in this sample, about nine tenths of them only once. The ten top clones hold 20% to 30% of the sample.

This sample was taken from a study of T cell responses to AZD1222 COVID-19 vaccine (dated by TCRdb to the early 2020s). At the level of the whole study: AZD1222 recipients with second doses at about 4 weeks or about 12 weeks were pooled, because spike-specific TCR depth and breadth did not differ between schedules. Trial participants were enrolled by age into subgroups of 18-55, 56-69 and 70-plus years, and 148, 28 and 57 TCR-sequenced participants, respectively, were included in these subgroups. A total of 230 to 250 trial participants underwent TCR sequencing, of whom 200 to 220 had received two doses of AZD1222 and around 25 had received two doses of the MenACWY control vaccine. Overall results and qualifications from the work: Vaccine-associated CD4 TCRs spanned the whole spike protein, with dominant responses in regions 160-218 and 743-854. Participants were mostly white British, with more females than males. The authors suggested clonal diversity may have been underestimated. In the small 56-69-year group, the increase in depth fell short of significance, most likely because of low power. Nearly half of unique spike-specific TCRs reportedly recognized epitopes outside regions mutated in the B.1.351 and B.1.1.7 variants. A significant rise in spike-specific TCR breadth and depth was observed after two AZD1222 doses relative to day 0 and relative to MenACWY recipients. No day 14 peak-response samples were available, so repertoires were characterized only after the peak T cell response. Conclusions about previously exposed vaccinees were limited because only a handful of AZD1222 recipients were SARS-CoV-2 seropositive at baseline.

The sample's time point label is to be understood as: baseline before first vaccination. The vaccinee samples were drawn from two UK trials, COV001 and COV002, one of which was a single-blind randomized controlled phase 2/3 trial testing AZD1222 (ChAdOx1 nCoV-19) in healthy adults. Trial participant PBMC samples were collected at day 0 and day 28 after the second dose for TCRbeta chain sequencing. This sequence was found in an adult in good health. The sequence links TRBV6-2 or TRBV6-3 to TRBJ2-7; 9 central nucleotides agree with TRBD2. Here the sequenced sample was peripheral blood, taken on day 0 of AZD1222 vaccination. In nucleotides, the sequence is TGTGCCAGCAGCTTCGGTAGCGGGGGCCTGTACGAGCAGTACTTC. Its protein reads: CASSFGSGGLYEQYF.